One sample yielded the 18 T cell receptor beta chains listed below, sequenced in a study of CD8 T cells in ankylosing spondylitis. TCRdb passed the 5' RACE reads through MiXCR, listing each CDR3 protein once. The sample lists a few hundred thousand distinct CDR3 sequences, roughly a tenth occurring once. The specimen sequenced was blood, either unsorted or a sorted T cell fraction (not recorded which). The receptor source for this set is a male donor with ankylosing spondylitis or in good health (not recorded which).

This chain joins TRBV6-1 and TRBJ1-1; D might be TRBD1 (5 bases). This CDR3 region has 15 residues. Trimming took 4 bases from V and 2 from J, leaving 14 bases between them. In germline, CDR1 is MNHNS, CDR2 SASEGT. The CDR3 here is CASSAGGVPNTEAFF. CDR3 bases: TGTGCCAGCAGTGCTGGGGGGGTACCCAACACTGAAGCTTTCTTT.

In this sample, this clonotype turned up many times. The genes are TRBV5-1 and TRBJ1-1; D unclear. The CDR3 loop spans 14 amino acids. The V and J ends lost 5 bases and 1 base respectively, with 12 bases between them. Germline V gene data show CDR1 as SGHRS and CDR2 as YFSETQ. CDR3 DNA sequence: TGCGCCAGCAGATATCACGATGGGAACACTGAAGCTTTCTTT. It specifies CASRYHDGNTEAFF.

This clonotype came up many times. The V and J genes are TRBV2 and TRBJ2-3, with 10 bases identical to TRBD2. J was trimmed by 1 base and V by 2 bases; bases with no gene match: 9. The CDR3 runs 18 residues. In germline, CDR1 is SNHLY, CDR2 FYNNEI. The CDR3 DNA follows: TGTGCCAGCAGTGAAACCGGGCTAGCGGGGGAAGGCACAGATACGCAGTATTTT. It codes for CASSETGLAGEGTDTQYF.

This clonotype was seen ten or more times. The chain has TRBV11-1 and TRBJ2-5, with D possibly matching TRBD2 (7 bases). The CDR3 length is 16 residues. CDR1 is SGHAT and CDR2 is FQDESV in the germline V gene (reference sequence). V lost 2 bases and J 4 bases, leaving 17 bases between the germline ends. The CDR3 spells CASSLNRGARRETQYF. The CDR3 DNA is TGTGCCAGCAGCTTAAATCGGGGGGCACGGAGAGAGACCCAGTACTTC. The full variable domain, completed using reference TRBV11-1 and TRBJ2-5, is EAEVAQSPRYKITEKSQAVAFWCDPISGHATLYWYRQILGQGPELLVQFQDESVVDDSQLPKDRFSAERLKGVDSTLKIQPAELGDSAMYLCASSLNRGARRETQYFGPGTRLLVL.

This clonotype was seen more than once but under ten times. The rearrangement joins TRBV6-6 to TRBJ1-5; maybe TRBD1 (5 bases). V shed 6 bases and J shed 6 bases, with 9 bases lying between them. This CDR3 is 12 amino acids long. Germline CDR1 MNHNY, CDR2 SVGAGI (reference sequence). CDR3 coding DNA: TGTGCCAGCAGCAGGGAGGGTCAGCCCCAGCATTTT. It specifies CASSREGQPQHF.

This clonotype was detected only a few times. The V and J genes are TRBV28 and TRBJ2-5, with TRBD2 matching 10 bases. With 4 bases clipped from V and 5 bases from J, the junction kept 4 bases outside the gene matches. The CDR3 extends over 14 amino acids. From germline, CDR1 is MDHEN and CDR2 SYDVKM. CDR3 nucleotides: TGTGCCAGCAGTTCGGGACTAGCGAAGGAGACCCAGTACTTC. It yields the protein CASSSGLAKETQYF.

This clonotype has a count of ten or more. The genes are TRBV27 and TRBJ2-1, with 10 bases matching TRBD2. Germline V gene sequence: CDR1 MNHEY, CDR2 SMNVEV (reference sequence). CDR3 length equals 16 residues. Trimming removed 4 bases from V and 10 bases from J; junction bases left unmatched: 13. This CDR3 reads CASSSPLAGAPREQFF. The DNA of the CDR3 is TGTGCCAGCAGTTCCCCTCTAGCGGGGGCCCCCAGGGAGCAGTTCTTC.

J is TRBJ2-7 and V is TRBV28; 10 bases align to TRBD1. Trimming took 3 bases from V and 4 from J; bases not matched to a gene: 6. CDR3 size: 15 residues. In germline, CDR1 is MDHEN, CDR2 SYDVKM. The CDR3 here is CASSLAGTGEYEQYF. CDR3 coding DNA: TGTGCCAGCAGTTTGGCCGGGACAGGGGAATACGAGCAGTACTTC.

This clonotype occurred many times. The chain carries TRBV12-3 or TRBV12-4 and TRBJ2-1, with 8 bases aligning to TRBD2. With V trimmed by 3 bases and J by 7 bases, 8 bases remained unmatched. The CDR3 runs to 15 residues. This CDR3 reads CASSFGGGRANEQFF. CDR3 sequence (DNA): TGTGCCAGCAGTTTCGGGGGGGGGCGAGCGAATGAGCAGTTCTTC.

The sample holds many counts of this clonotype. The chain is built from TRBV6-5 and TRBJ2-3; tentative D call: TRBD1 (5 bases). The CDR3 consists of 12 residues. Germline CDR1 is MNHEY and CDR2 is SVGAGI. V shed 4 bases and J shed 5 bases, with 7 bases lying between them. Here the CDR3 reads CASSSRGDTQYF. The CDR3 bases are TGTGCCAGCAGTTCTAGGGGAGATACGCAGTATTTT.

This clonotype was recorded many times. This chain connects TRBV12-3 or TRBV12-4 to TRBJ2-3; tentatively, D is TRBD1 (6 bases). This CDR3 is built from 15 residues. V lost 3 bases and J 3 bases, leaving 13 bases between the germline ends. CDR3 amino acids: CASSFGGRGTDTQYF. The CDR3 DNA sequence: TGTGCCAGCAGTTTTGGGGGCAGGGGTACAGATACGCAGTATTTT.

This chain connects TRBV12-3 or TRBV12-4 to TRBJ1-3; perhaps TRBD1 as D (6 bases). The CDR3 totals 17 residues. Trimming stripped 6 bases from V and 2 bases from J, with 20 bases between. The CDR3 loop reads CASSPQAGAGTGNTIYF. The CDR3 region has the DNA TGTGCCAGCAGCCCCCAGGCGGGGGCTGGGACTGGAAACACCATATATTTT.

This clonotype was detected ten times or more. The chain joins TRBV19 to TRBJ2-5; maybe TRBD2 (5 bases). V was cut by 3 bases and J by 5 bases, with 10 bases left in between. Germline-derived CDR1 and CDR2 are LNHDA and SQIVND (reference sequence). The CDR3 is 13 amino acids. In DNA, the CDR3 is TGTGCCAGTAGTATGGGCCGAGGGGAGACCCAGTACTTC. It is translated as CASSMGRGETQYF.

This clonotype was counted at least ten times. V usage is TRBV5-1 and J usage is TRBJ1-1, with D possibly matching TRBD1 (5 bases). The germline V gene encodes CDR1 SGHRS and CDR2 YFSETQ. This CDR3 is built from 12 residues. The germline V and J ends were trimmed by 4 bases and 5 bases, with 9 bases remaining between them. The CDR3 protein is CASSPQGTEAFF. CDR3 in DNA: TGCGCCAGCAGCCCCCAGGGTACTGAAGCTTTCTTT.

This clonotype has ten or more counts. The V call is TRBV5-5, the J call TRBJ2-5; 7 bases map to TRBD1. V trimming: 2 bases; J trimming: 6 bases; junction bases outside the gene matches: 10. CDR3 length equals 15 residues. CDR1 and CDR2 from the germline V gene are SGHKS and YYEKEE (reference sequence). The CDR3 nucleotides read TGTGCCAGCAGCTTTCTAGGAGACAGGGCGCAGACCCAGTACTTC. This gives the protein CASSFLGDRAQTQYF.

Only a few counts were recorded for this clonotype. This chain connects TRBV20-1 to TRBJ2-5; tentatively, D is TRBD1 or TRBD2 (5 bases each). Germline V gene lookup returns CDR1 DFQATT and CDR2 SNEGSKA (reference sequence). V dropped 3 bases and J dropped 3 bases, with 11 bases sitting between them. There are 13 residues in the CDR3. The CDR3 protein is CSARGWGKETQYF. In DNA form, the CDR3 reads TGCAGTGCTAGGGGTTGGGGGAAAGAGACCCAGTACTTC.

This clonotype was counted ten times or more. The rearrangement joins TRBV5-1 to TRBJ1-5; TRBD1 might be the D (6 bases). The V gene's germline CDR1 is SGHRS and CDR2 YFSETQ. CDR3 length: 16 amino acids. Trimming took off 0 bases at V and 0 bases at J, with 10 bases between the two ends. The CDR3 nucleotides read TGCGCCAGCAGCTTGGAGGGGGGTAGTAGCAATCAGCCCCAGCATTTT. Its translation: CASSLEGGSSNQPQHF.

This clonotype was recorded many times. V usage is TRBV7-2 and J usage is TRBJ2-7; D not certain. CDR1 SGHTA and CDR2 FQGNSA come from the germline V gene. CDR3 length equals 11 residues. The germline V and J ends were trimmed by 5 bases and 3 bases, with 5 bases remaining between them. This CDR3 reads CASSQHYEQYF. The CDR3 DNA is TGTGCCAGCAGCCAACACTACGAGCAGTACTTC.